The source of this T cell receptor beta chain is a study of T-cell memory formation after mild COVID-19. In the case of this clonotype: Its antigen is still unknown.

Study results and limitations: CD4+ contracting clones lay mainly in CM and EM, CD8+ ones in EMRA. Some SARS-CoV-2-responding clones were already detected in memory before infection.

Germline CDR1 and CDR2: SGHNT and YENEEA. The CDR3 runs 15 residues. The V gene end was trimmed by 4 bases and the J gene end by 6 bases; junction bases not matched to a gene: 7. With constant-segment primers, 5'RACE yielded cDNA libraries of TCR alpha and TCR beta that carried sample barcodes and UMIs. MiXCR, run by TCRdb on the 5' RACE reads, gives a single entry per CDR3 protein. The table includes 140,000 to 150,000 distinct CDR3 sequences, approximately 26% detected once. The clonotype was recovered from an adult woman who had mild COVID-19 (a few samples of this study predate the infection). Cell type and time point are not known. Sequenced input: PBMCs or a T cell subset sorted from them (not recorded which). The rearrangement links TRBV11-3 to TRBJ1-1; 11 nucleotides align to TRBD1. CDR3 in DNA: TGTGCCAGCAGCTCCTGGACAGGGGGCAGGCCTGAAGCTTTCTTT. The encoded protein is CASSSWTGGRPEAFF.